What follows are 11 T cell receptor beta chains derived from one specimen sequenced in a study of blood T cells in healthy people across ages. Sample-barcoded 5' priming and a J-beta primer mix drove a second PCR of about 6 to 12 cycles. One entry per CDR3 protein, called by TCRdb with MiXCR from the 5' RACE reads. The sample yields 1.5 million to 2 million distinct CDR3 sequences, about 50% seen once. Specimen: blood. The receptors were gathered from a woman in her 40s in good health.

V gene TRBV12-3 or TRBV12-4 combines with J gene TRBJ2-7; TRBD2 matches at 7 bases. V lost 11 bases to trimming and J lost 3 bases; unmatched junction nucleotides: 10. The CDR3 length is 13 residues. CDR3 in DNA: TGTGCCTCCCGCGCGCCGGGGGGCTACGAGCAGTACTTC. Translating gives CASRAPGGYEQYF.

The V and J genes are TRBV7-9 and TRBJ2-1; D is uncertain. Germline V gene data show CDR1 as SEHNR and CDR2 as FQNEAQ (reference sequence). The CDR3 has 13 residues. Trimming cost V 3 bases and J 5 bases, with 8 bases left between them. CDR3 protein: CASSLGRHNEQFF. The DNA of the CDR3 is TGTGCCAGCAGCTTGGGCCGTCACAATGAGCAGTTCTTC.

This chain links TRBV20-1 with TRBJ1-6; 7 bases map to TRBD1. The CDR3 has 16 amino acids. Germline CDR1 is DFQATT and CDR2 is SNEGSKA (reference sequence). V shed 4 bases, J shed 7 bases, and the junction held 13 bases outside the gene matches. This CDR3 is CSAKAQGTATNSPLHF. In DNA, the CDR3 is TGCAGTGCTAAAGCTCAAGGGACAGCCACAAATTCACCCCTCCACTTT.

This clonotype has more than one count but fewer than ten. The rearrangement uses TRBV29-1 and TRBJ2-5; D possibly corresponds to TRBD2 (5 bases). Germline V lookup: CDR1 SQVTM, CDR2 ANQGSEA. V was clipped by 2 bases and J by 2 bases, with 12 bases between them. CDR3 size: 14 residues. The CDR3, as DNA: TGCAGCGTTGAACTCGGGGTCCCGCAAGAGACCCAGTACTTC. The encoded protein is CSVELGVPQETQYF.

This chain uses TRBV2 with TRBJ2-5; D is perhaps TRBD1 (5 bases). The V end lost 3 bases, the J end lost 4 bases, and 15 bases lay between the germline ends. This CDR3 has 15 amino acids. CDR1 is SNHLY and CDR2 is FYNNEI in the germline V gene. CDR3 region: CASSDSQGFGETQYF. Here the CDR3 DNA reads TGTGCCAGCAGTGATTCCCAGGGTTTCGGAGAGACCCAGTACTTC.

This chain uses TRBV29-1 with TRBJ2-3; TRBD1 matches at 8 bases. The germline CDR1 and CDR2 sequences are SQVTM and ANQGSEA. V lost 6 bases to trimming and J lost 4 bases; unmatched junction nucleotides: 6. The CDR3 contains 13 residues. The CDR3 spells CSVMDRDADTQYF. CDR3 sequence (DNA): TGCAGCGTGATGGACAGGGATGCAGATACGCAGTATTTT.

The rearrangement uses TRBV6-6 and TRBJ1-6, with D uncertain. The germline CDR1 and CDR2 sequences are MNHNY and SVGAGI (reference sequence). Trimming stripped 8 bases from V and 7 bases from J, with 12 bases between. The length of the CDR3 is 13 residues. CDR3 nucleotide sequence: TGTGCCAGCTTAGGCCAGGCCAATTCACCCCTCCACTTT. This codes for CASLGQANSPLHF.

The rearrangement links TRBV20-1 to TRBJ2-5; the D gene could be TRBD1 or TRBD2 (5 bases each). Trimming took off 1 base at V and 5 bases at J, with 17 bases between the two ends. The CDR3 has 15 amino acids. Germline lookup yields CDR1 DFQATT and CDR2 SNEGSKA (reference sequence). The CDR3: CSARGPMGERETQYF. The CDR3 bases are TGCAGTGCTAGAGGGCCGATGGGGGAGCGGGAGACCCAGTACTTC.

The chain combines TRBV9 with TRBJ2-1, with 9 positions matching TRBD2. The germline CDR1 and CDR2 sequences are SGDLS and YYNGEE. The V segment lost 3 bases and the J segment 4 bases; nucleotides outside the gene matches: 5. This CDR3 is built from 15 residues. The CDR3 reads CASSGQRGDYNEQFF. The CDR3 DNA is TGTGCCAGCAGCGGACAGCGGGGGGATTACAATGAGCAGTTCTTC. The variable domain in full, with the rest retrieved from reference TRBV9 and TRBJ2-1, is DSGVTQTPKHLITATGQRVTLRCSPRSGDLSVYWYQQSLDQGLQFLIQYYNGEERAKGNILERFSAQQFPDLHSELNLSSLELGDSALYFCASSGQRGDYNEQFFGPGTRLTVL.

The V call is TRBV10-1, the J call TRBJ2-3, with D perhaps TRBD2 (6 bases). With 2 bases removed from V and 0 bases from J, the gap between germline ends came to 12 bases. The CDR3 spans 16 residues. Germline CDR1 reads WNHNN; CDR2 reads SYGVQD (reference sequence). The chain's CDR3 is CASSEPPGTSTDTQYF. In DNA, the CDR3 is TGCGCCAGCAGTGAGCCCCCAGGGACTAGCACAGATACGCAGTATTTT.

This clonotype has just a few counts. The rearrangement uses TRBV7-2 and TRBJ1-2, with D unclear. Germline V lookup: CDR1 SGHTA, CDR2 FQGNSA. V lost 2 bases and J lost 1, with 8 bases in between. The CDR3 has 14 amino acids. The CDR3 region is CASSLYSVNYGYTF. For the CDR3, the DNA is TGTGCCAGCAGCTTATATTCAGTTAACTATGGCTACACCTTC.